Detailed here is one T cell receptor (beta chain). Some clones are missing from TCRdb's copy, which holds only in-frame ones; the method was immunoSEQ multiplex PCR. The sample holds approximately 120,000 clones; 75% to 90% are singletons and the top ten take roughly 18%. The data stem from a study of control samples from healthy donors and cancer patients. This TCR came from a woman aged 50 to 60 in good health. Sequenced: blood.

CDR3 sequence reads: CASSLFGGDYNEQFF. Here the CDR3 DNA reads TGTGCCAGCAGCTTGTTTGGCGGGGATTACAATGAGCAGTTCTTC. The chain employs TRBV5-6 and TRBJ2-1; D may be TRBD2 (6 bases). Trimming left V 1 base short and J 4 bases short, with 12 bases between. Germline CDR1 is SGHDT and CDR2 is YYEEEE. The CDR3 contains 15 residues.